The entry that follows covers one T cell receptor beta chain sequence. Participant age was about 18 to 89 years, and participants resided in about 25 US areas. This entry is derived from a study of blood T cell repertoires in COVID-19. Study overall: Recovery among Cohort 3 donors was established by two negative PCRs, clearance, or symptom resolution. Both acute and convalescent COVID-19 samples were obtained from the United States, Italy and Spain.

Germline assignment: CDR1 LGHDT and CDR2 YNNKEL (reference sequence). This CDR3 has 14 amino acids. The V segment lost 1 base and the J segment 4 bases; nucleotides outside the gene matches: 1. In the study's own analysis: Estimation of nucleated cell counts was performed using reference gene primer amplification. Using immunoSEQ multiplex PCR, the repertoire was profiled, and TCRdb retains in-frame clones only, with some absent. D and trimming were read from the DNA, whereas the V and J calls and clone size are those reported in that table. Of 250,000 to 350,000 clones listed, 88% were seen once; the top ten hold over 2%.

Sequenced material: PBMCs or T cells enriched from blood (not recorded which). This chain connects TRBV3-1 (or the pseudogene TRBV3-2) to TRBJ2-1, with 7 positions matching TRBD2. The sequence came from a woman aged 60-70 years in a cohort exposed to, infected with or recovered from COVID-19 (not recorded which). CDR3 nucleotides: TGTGCCAGCAGCCAAGCGGGACTATACAATGAGCAGTTCTTC. Translated, it gives CASSQAGLYNEQFF.